This record concerns one TCR beta chain sequence. Some clones are missing from TCRdb's copy, which holds only in-frame ones; the method was immunoSEQ multiplex PCR. The sample consists of some 200,000 clones, approximately 87% of them appearing once. The data were obtained in a study of blood T cell repertoires in COVID-19. V gave up 2 bases and J gave up 7 bases, with 20 bases separating them. Germline V gives CDR1 LGHDT, CDR2 YNNKEL (reference sequence). The CDR3 contains 16 residues. The chain joins TRBV3-1 (or the pseudogene TRBV3-2) to TRBJ1-1; D may be TRBD1 (5 bases). This TCR came from an older woman with COVID-19, enrolled during active disease. Sequenced input: peripheral blood. CDR3 sequence (DNA): TGTGCCAGCAGCCAATTCCCCTTGACAGCCGGGGGTGAAGCTTTCTTT. Its protein is CASSQFPLTAGGEAFF.